The 13 T cell receptor beta chains below all came from one sample that was sequenced in a study of metastatic and nonmetastatic thyroid tumors. Thyroid surgery had not been preceded by any treatment in any patient. TCRdb re-analyzed the PCR reads through MiXCR. Found here are about 69,000 clones, 13% to 15% of them singletons; the top ten hold approximately 6.1%. What was sequenced was blood. Receptors originate from a male donor with papillary thyroid cancer or a benign thyroid nodule (not recorded which). Some clones in this sample may be carry-over from other donors' samples.

CDR3 sequence: CASTRLGKTEAFF. The DNA for the CDR3 is TGCGCCAGCACGAGGCTGGGCAAAACGGAAGCTTTCTTT. The V gene is TRBV4-1, the J gene TRBJ1-1; D is unresolved. The V end was cut by 7 bases, the J end by 8 bases, with 17 bases between. This CDR3 is 13 amino acids long. From germline, CDR1 is MGHRA and CDR2 YSYEKL.

This clone has at least ten counts. This chain links TRBV7-9 with TRBJ1-5; 8 bases match TRBD1. Trimming cost V 1 base and J 4 bases; bases outside gene matches: 3. Germline V lookup: CDR1 SEHNR, CDR2 FQNEAQ (reference sequence). CDR3 length: 15 amino acids. The CDR3 spells CASSLDGTGNQPQHF. The CDR3 nucleotides are TGTGCCAGCAGCTTAGACGGGACAGGTAATCAGCCCCAGCATTTT.

This clone was found once. V is TRBV11-2 and J is TRBJ2-7; 9 bases are a match to TRBD1. Germline lookup yields CDR1 SGHAT and CDR2 FQNNGV. This CDR3 has 17 residues. Trimming cost V 5 bases and J 0 bases; bases outside gene matches: 11. CDR3 sequence reads: CASSPGTGKILSYEQYF. CDR3 DNA: TGTGCCAGCAGCCCCGGGACAGGGAAAATCCTCTCCTACGAGCAGTACTTC.

This clone was detected many times. The chain is built from TRBV11-3 and TRBJ2-1; possibly TRBD1 or TRBD2 for D (5 bases each). V lost 4 bases and J lost 8, with 21 bases in between. Germline CDR1 is SGHNT and CDR2 is YENEEA. The CDR3 length is 16 residues. The CDR3 nucleotides are TGTGCCAGCAGCTCCCCCTCGGGGCTAGCAGTCGATGAGCAGTTCTTC. It encodes CASSSPSGLAVDEQFF.

This clone was seen at least ten times. This chain connects TRBV7-2 to TRBJ2-1; no firm D call. The CDR3 runs 14 residues. Germline CDR1 SGHTA, CDR2 FQGNSA. Trimming left V 1 base short and J 0 bases short, with 4 bases between. The DNA of the CDR3 is TGTGCCAGCAGCTTAGACAGCTCCTACAATGAGCAGTTCTTC. Translated: CASSLDSSYNEQFF.

This clone was observed many times. The gene calls are TRBV5-4 and TRBJ2-7; 8 nucleotides align to TRBD1. Germline V gene lookup returns CDR1 SGHNT and CDR2 YYREEE (reference sequence). The V and J ends lost 2 bases and 7 bases, in that order; junction bases with no gene match: 2. This CDR3 comprises 12 residues. The CDR3 sequence is CASSFGTGEQYV. CDR3 nucleotides: TGTGCCAGCAGCTTCGGGACAGGTGAGCAGTACGTC.

This rearrangement joins TRBV20-1 to TRBJ1-1; a weak D match, TRBD1 (5 bases). The CDR3 runs 10 residues. Trimming cost V 5 bases and J 11 bases, with 12 bases left between them. Germline CDR1 is DFQATT and CDR2 is SNEGSKA (reference sequence). CDR3 protein: CSAPGEWAFF. Here the CDR3 DNA reads TGCAGTGCTCCGGGGGAGTGGGCTTTCTTT.

This clone has ten or more counts. The rearrangement uses TRBV4-3 and TRBJ2-3; TRBD2 matches 11 bases. CDR1 is LGHNA, CDR2 YSLEER, per germline. J lost 0 bases, V lost 2 bases, and 7 bases had no gene match. This CDR3 has 18 amino acids. Written as DNA, the CDR3 is TGCGCCAGCAGCCAATGGGCTAGCGGGAGGTCTAGCACAGATACGCAGTATTTT. Its translation is CASSQWASGRSSTDTQYF.

This clone has a count of ten or more. Other DNA sequences in this sample translate to the same CDR3. The rearrangement joins TRBV27 to TRBJ1-5; 8 nucleotides match TRBD1. The CDR3 contains 14 residues. CDR1 and CDR2 from the germline V gene are MNHEY and SMNVEV (reference sequence). Unmatched junction bases numbered 4, after V lost 2 bases and J lost 7 bases. DNA for the CDR3: TGTGCCAGCAGTTTAATGACAGGGGCCCAGCCCCAGCATTTT. Translated: CASSLMTGAQPQHF.

DNA of the CDR3: TGTGCCAGCAGTGTCCCGGTACAATCGTACGAGCAGTACGTC. Amino acid sequence: CASSVPVQSYEQYV. The chain recombines TRBV12-3 or TRBV12-4 with TRBJ2-7; D ambiguous. V lost 5 bases to trimming and J lost 4 bases, with 15 bases between them. The CDR3 covers 14 residues.

This clone was picked up many times. The chain has TRBV29-1 and TRBJ1-1; the D gene is possibly TRBD1 (5 bases). Trimming cost V 5 bases and J 12 bases, with 16 bases left between them. There are 11 residues in the CDR3. The germline CDR1 and CDR2 sequences are SQVTM and ANQGSEA. DNA of the CDR3: TGCAGCGTTCCAGGAAGCCCGGGACCTTTCTTT. This encodes CSVPGSPGPFF.

This clone was recorded many times. Germline and junction disagree at one end, which may indicate a read error. The rearrangement joins TRBV7-7 to TRBJ2-5, with D possibly matching TRBD2 (6 bases). The germline gives CDR1 SSHAT, CDR2 FNYEAQ (reference sequence). The CDR3 consists of 14 residues. For the CDR3, the DNA is TGTGCTAGCAGCTTAAGGCGGGGTCAAGAGACCCAGTACTTC. Translation: CASSLRRGQETQYF. Filled out from reference TRBV7-7 and TRBJ2-5, the complete variable domain reads GAGVSQSPRYKVTKRGQDVTLRCDPISSHATLYWYQQALGQGPEFLTYFNYEAQPDKSGLPSDRFSAERPEGSISTLTIQRTEQRDSAMYRCASSLRRGQETQYFGPGTRLLVL.

The CDR3 DNA reads as TGCAGTGCTAGAGGTCCATCGGTGTTCGGGGACAACTACAATTATCAGTTCTTC. It translates to CSARGPSVFGDNYNYQFF. The chain is built from TRBV20-1 and TRBJ2-1; a possible D gene is TRBD1 (6 bases). The CDR3 sequence is 18 residues long. CDR1 is DFQATT and CDR2 is SNEGSKA in the germline V gene (reference sequence). The ends were cut back, 1 base at V and 13 bases at J, with 32 bases in the middle.